The present T cell receptor beta chain was sequenced within a study of OX40 agonist ivuxolimab in advanced cancers. Study as a whole: Patients received ivuxolimab, an intravenous treatment, every 2 weeks at 0.01 to 10 mg/kg.

Profiling relied on immunoSEQ multiplex PCR, and the TCRdb table lists in-frame clones only, not all of them. The sample has tens of thousands of clones; roughly four fifths are singletons. V lost 3 bases and J lost 1, with 7 bases in between. The CDR3 sequence is 14 residues long. Germline CDR1 reads MNHEY; CDR2 reads SMNVEV (reference sequence). Study outcomes and limitations: Still undetermined is the antigen specificity of the expanded peripheral T cells.

To note about this clone: Its antigen is unknown. The same CDR3 is also encoded by other DNA sequences in this sample.

The clonotype originates from an adult with an advanced solid tumor such as melanoma, head and neck, liver or kidney cancer. Sample: CD4+ or CD8+ T cells sorted from blood, taken in a trial of the OX40 agonist ivuxolimab. The rearrangement links TRBV27 to TRBJ1-3, with a possible D match to TRBD1 (5 bases). Here the CDR3 DNA reads TGTGCCAGCAGTTTGTCAGGGTCTGGAAACACCATATATTTT. Its protein is CASSLSGSGNTIYF.